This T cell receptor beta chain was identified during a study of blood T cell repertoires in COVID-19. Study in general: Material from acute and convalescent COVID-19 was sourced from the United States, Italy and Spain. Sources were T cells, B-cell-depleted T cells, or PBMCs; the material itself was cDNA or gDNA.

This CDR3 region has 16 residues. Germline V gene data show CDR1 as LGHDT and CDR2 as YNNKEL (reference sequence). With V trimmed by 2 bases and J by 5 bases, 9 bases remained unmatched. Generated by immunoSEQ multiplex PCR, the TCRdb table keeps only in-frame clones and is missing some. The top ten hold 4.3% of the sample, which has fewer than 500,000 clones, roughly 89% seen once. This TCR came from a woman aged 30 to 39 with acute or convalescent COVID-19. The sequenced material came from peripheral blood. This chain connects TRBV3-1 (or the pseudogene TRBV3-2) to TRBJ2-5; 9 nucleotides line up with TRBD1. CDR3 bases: TGTGCCAGCAGCCAATGGGACAGGGTCGCCTTCGAGACCCAGTACTTC. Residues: CASSQWDRVAFETQYF.